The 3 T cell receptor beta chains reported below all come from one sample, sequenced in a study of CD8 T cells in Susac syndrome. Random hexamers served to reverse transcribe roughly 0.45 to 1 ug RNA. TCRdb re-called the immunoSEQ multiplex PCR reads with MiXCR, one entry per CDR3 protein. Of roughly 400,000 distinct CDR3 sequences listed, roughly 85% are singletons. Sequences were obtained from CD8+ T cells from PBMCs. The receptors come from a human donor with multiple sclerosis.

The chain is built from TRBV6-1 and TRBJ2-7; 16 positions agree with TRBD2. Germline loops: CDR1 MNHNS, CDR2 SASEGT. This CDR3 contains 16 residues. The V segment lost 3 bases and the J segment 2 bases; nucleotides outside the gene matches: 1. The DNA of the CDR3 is TGTGCCAGCAGTGACGGGACTAGCGGGGGGGCCTACGAGCAGTACTTC. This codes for CASSDGTSGGAYEQYF.

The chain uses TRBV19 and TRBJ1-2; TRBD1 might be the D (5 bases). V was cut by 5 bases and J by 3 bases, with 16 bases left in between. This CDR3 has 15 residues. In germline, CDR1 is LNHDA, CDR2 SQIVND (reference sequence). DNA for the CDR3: TGTGCCAGTAGTCCCGGTGCAGGAGGGGACTATGGCTACACCTTC. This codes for CASSPGAGGDYGYTF.

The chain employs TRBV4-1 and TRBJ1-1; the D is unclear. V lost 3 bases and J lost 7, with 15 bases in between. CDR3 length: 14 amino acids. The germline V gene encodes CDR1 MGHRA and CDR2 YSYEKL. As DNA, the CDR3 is TGCGCCAGCAGCCAGAGAGGGAGTCCCGGTGAAGCTTTCTTT. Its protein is CASSQRGSPGEAFF.